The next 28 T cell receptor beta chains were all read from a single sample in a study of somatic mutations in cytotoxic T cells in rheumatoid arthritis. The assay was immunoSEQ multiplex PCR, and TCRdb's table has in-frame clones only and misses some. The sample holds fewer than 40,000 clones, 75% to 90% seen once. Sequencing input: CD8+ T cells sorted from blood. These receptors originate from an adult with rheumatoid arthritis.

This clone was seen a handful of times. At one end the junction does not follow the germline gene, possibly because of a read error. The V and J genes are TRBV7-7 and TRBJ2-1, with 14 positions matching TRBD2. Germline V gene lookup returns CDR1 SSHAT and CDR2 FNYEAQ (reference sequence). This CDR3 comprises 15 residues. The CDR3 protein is CASSAGTSGSGEQFF. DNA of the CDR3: TGTGCTAGCAGCGCCGGGACTAGCGGGAGCGGTGAGCAGTTCTTC.

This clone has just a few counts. The DNA of the CDR3 is TGTGCCAGCAGCTTAGAGGCAGGGGCCAACTATGGCTACACCTTC. It codes for CASSLEAGANYGYTF. The chain carries TRBV7-6 and TRBJ1-2; possibly TRBD1 for D (6 bases). This CDR3 is built from 15 residues. V lost 1 base to trimming and J lost 2 bases, with 11 bases between them. Germline V gene data show CDR1 as SGHVS and CDR2 as FNYEAQ.

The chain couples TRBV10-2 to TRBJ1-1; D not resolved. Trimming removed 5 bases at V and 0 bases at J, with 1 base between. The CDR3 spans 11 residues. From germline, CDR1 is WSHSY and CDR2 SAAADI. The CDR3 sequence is CASSMNTEAFF. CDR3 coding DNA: TGCGCCAGCAGTATGAACACTGAAGCTTTCTTT.

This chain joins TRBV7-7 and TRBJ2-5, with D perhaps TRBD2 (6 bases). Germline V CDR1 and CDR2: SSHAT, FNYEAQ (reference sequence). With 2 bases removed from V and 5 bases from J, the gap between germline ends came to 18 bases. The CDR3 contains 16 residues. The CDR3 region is CASSLNLPDGGETQYF. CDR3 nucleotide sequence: TGTGCCAGCAGCTTAAACTTGCCCGACGGAGGGGAGACCCAGTACTTC.

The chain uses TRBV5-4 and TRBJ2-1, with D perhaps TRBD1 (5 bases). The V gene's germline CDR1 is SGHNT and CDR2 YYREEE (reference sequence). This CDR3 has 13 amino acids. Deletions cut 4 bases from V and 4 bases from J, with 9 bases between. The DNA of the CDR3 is TGTGCCAGCAGCCAAGACAGTTACAATGAGCAGTTCTTC. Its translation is CASSQDSYNEQFF.

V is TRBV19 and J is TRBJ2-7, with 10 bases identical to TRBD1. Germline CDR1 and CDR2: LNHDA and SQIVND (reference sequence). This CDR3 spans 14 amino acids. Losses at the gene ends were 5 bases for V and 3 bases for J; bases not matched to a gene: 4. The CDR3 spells CASSPGQGNYEQYF. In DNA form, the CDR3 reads TGTGCCAGTAGTCCGGGACAGGGGAACTACGAGCAGTACTTC.

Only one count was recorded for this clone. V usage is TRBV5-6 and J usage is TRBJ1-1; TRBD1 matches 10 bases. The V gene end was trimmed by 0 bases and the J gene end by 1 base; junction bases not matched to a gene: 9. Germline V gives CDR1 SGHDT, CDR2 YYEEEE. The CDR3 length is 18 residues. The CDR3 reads CASSLVPRTGGRNTEAFF. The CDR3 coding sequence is TGTGCCAGCAGCTTGGTCCCACGGACAGGGGGTAGGAACACTGAAGCTTTCTTT.

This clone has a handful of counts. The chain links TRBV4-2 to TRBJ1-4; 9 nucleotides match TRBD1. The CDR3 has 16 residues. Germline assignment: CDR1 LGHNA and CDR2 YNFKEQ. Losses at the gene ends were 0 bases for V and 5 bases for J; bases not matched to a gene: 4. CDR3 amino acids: CASSQDPGTGNEKLFF. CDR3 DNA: TGTGCCAGCAGCCAAGATCCGGGGACAGGGAATGAAAAACTGTTTTTT.

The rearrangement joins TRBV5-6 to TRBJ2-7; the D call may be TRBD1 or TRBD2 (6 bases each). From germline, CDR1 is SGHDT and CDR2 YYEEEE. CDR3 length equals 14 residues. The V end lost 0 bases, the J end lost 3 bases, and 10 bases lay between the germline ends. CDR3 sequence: CASSLGRGVYEQYF. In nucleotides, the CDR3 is TGTGCCAGCAGCTTGGGAAGGGGGGTCTACGAGCAGTACTTC.

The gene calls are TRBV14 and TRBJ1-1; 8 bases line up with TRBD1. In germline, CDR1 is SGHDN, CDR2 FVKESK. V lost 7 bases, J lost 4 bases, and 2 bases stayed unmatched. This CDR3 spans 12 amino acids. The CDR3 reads CASKQGGTEAFF. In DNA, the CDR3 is TGTGCCAGCAAACAGGGGGGCACTGAAGCTTTCTTT.

The CDR3 is CASSPTDWMDTQYF. The CDR3 DNA is TGTGCCAGCAGCCCGACGGACTGGATGGATACGCAGTATTTT. The rearrangement links TRBV14 to TRBJ2-3; D is perhaps TRBD2 (5 bases). The germline CDR1 and CDR2 sequences are SGHDN and FVKESK. The CDR3 has 14 residues. The ends were cut back, 4 bases at V and 6 bases at J, with 14 bases in the middle.

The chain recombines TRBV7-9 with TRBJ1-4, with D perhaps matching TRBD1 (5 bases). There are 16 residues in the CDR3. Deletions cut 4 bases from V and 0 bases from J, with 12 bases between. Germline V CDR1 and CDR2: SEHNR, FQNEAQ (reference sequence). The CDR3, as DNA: TGTGCCAGCAGCTCCCCCGGGGGAGCAACTAATGAAAAACTGTTTTTT. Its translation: CASSSPGGATNEKLFF.

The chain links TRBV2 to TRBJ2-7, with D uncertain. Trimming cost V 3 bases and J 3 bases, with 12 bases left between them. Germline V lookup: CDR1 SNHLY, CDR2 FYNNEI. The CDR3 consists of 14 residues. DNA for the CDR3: TGTGCCAGCAGTGACTCGATCCTGGGCTACGAGCAGTACTTC. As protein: CASSDSILGYEQYF. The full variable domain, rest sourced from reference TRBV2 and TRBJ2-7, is EPEVTQTPSHQVTQMGQEVILRCVPISNHLYFYWYRQILGQKVEFLVSFYNNEISEKSEIFDDQFSVERPDGSNFTLKIRSTKLEDSAMYFCASSDSILGYEQYFGPGTRLTVT.

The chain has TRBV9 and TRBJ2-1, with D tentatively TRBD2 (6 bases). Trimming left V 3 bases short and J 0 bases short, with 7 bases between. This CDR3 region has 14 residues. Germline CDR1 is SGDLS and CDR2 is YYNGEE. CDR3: CASSAGDSYNEQFF. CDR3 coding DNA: TGTGCCAGCAGCGCGGGGGACTCCTACAATGAGCAGTTCTTC. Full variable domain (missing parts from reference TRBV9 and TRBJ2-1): DSGVTQTPKHLITATGQRVTLRCSPRSGDLSVYWYQQSLDQGLQFLIQYYNGEERAKGNILERFSAQQFPDLHSELNLSSLELGDSALYFCASSAGDSYNEQFFGPGTRLTVL.

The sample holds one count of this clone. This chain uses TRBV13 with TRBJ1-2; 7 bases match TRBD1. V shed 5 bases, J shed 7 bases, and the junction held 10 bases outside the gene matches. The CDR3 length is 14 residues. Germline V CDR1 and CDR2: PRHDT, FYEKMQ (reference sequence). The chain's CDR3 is CASSTLDREAGYTF. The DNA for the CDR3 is TGTGCCAGCAGCACTCTCGACAGGGAGGCTGGCTACACCTTC. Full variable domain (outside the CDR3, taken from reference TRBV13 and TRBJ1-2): AAGVIQSPRHLIKEKRETATLKCYPIPRHDTVYWYQQGPGQDPQFLISFYEKMQSDKGSIPDRFSAQQFSDYHSELNMSSLELGDSALYFCASSTLDREAGYTFGSGTRLTVV.

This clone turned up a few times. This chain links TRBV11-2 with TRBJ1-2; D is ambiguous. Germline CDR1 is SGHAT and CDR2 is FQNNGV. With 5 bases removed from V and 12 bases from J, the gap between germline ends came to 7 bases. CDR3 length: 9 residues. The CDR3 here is CASSPHHTF. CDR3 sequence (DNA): TGTGCCAGCAGCCCTCACCACACCTTC.

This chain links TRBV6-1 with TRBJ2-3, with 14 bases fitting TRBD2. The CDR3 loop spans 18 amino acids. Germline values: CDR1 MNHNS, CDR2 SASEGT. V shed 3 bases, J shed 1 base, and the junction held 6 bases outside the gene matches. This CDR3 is CASSEGLAGVVRTDTQYF. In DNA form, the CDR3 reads TGTGCCAGCAGTGAGGGACTAGCGGGAGTCGTCCGCACAGATACGCAGTATTTT.

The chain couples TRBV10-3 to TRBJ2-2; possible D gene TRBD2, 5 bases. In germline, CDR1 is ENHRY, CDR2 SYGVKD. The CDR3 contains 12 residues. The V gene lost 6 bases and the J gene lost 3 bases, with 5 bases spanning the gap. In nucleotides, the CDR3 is TGTGCCATCAGGAGGGACACCGGGGAGCTGTTTTTT. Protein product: CAIRRDTGELFF.

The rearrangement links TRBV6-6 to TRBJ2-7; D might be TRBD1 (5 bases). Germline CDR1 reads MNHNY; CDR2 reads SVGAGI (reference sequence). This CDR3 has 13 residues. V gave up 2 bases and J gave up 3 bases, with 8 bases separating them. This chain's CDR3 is CASSYTGFYEQYF. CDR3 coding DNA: TGTGCCAGCAGTTACACAGGTTTCTACGAGCAGTACTTC.

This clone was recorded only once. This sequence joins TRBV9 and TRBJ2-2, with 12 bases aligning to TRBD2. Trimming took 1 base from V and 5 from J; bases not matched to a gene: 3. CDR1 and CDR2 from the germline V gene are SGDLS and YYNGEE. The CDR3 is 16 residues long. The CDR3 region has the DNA TGTGCCAGCAGCGTAAGACTAGCGGGAGAGACCGGGGAGCTGTTTTTT. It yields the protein CASSVRLAGETGELFF. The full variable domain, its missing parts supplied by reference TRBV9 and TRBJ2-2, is DSGVTQTPKHLITATGQRVTLRCSPRSGDLSVYWYQQSLDQGLQFLIQYYNGEERAKGNILERFSAQQFPDLHSELNLSSLELGDSALYFCASSVRLAGETGELFFGEGSRLTVL.

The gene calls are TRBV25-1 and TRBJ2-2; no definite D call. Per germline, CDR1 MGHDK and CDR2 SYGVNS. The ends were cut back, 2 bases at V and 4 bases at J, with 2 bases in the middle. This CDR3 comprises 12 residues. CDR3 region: CASSEGTGELFF. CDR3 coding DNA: TGTGCCAGCAGTGAAGGCACCGGGGAGCTGTTTTTT.

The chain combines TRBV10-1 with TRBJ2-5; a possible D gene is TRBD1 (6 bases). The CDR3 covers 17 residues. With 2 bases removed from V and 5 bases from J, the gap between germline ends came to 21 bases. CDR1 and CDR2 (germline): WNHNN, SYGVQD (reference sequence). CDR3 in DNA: TGCGCCAGCAGTGAGCCACGAGTAGTCAGGGGAGACGAGACCCAGTACTTC. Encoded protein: CASSEPRVVRGDETQYF.

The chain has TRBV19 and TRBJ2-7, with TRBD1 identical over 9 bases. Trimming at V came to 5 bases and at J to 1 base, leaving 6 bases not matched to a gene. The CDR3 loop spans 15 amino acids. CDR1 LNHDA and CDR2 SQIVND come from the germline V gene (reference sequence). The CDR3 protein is CASSAGQGPSYEQYF. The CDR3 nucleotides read TGTGCCAGTAGTGCCGGACAGGGGCCTTCCTACGAGCAGTACTTC.

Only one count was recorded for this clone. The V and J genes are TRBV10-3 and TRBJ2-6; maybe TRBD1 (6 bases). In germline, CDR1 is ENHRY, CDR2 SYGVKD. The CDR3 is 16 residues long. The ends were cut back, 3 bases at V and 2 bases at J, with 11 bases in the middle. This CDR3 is CAISDRGKTGANVLTF. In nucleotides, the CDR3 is TGTGCCATCAGTGACAGGGGAAAGACTGGGGCCAACGTCCTGACTTTC.

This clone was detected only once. CDR3 sequence reads: CSVGGGLVLNEQFF. CDR3 DNA sequence: TGCAGCGTTGGGGGGGGACTAGTTCTCAATGAGCAGTTCTTC. V and J are TRBV29-1 and TRBJ2-1, with 8 positions matching TRBD2. This CDR3 region has 14 residues. Trimming took 4 bases from V and 6 from J; bases not matched to a gene: 8. Germline assignment: CDR1 SQVTM and CDR2 ANQGSEA.

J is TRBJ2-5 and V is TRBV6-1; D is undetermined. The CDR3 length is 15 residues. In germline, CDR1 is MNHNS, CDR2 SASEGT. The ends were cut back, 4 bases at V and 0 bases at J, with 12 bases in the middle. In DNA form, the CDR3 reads TGTGCCAGCAGTGCCGCGGCAGGAGACCAAGAGACCCAGTACTTC. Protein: CASSAAAGDQETQYF.

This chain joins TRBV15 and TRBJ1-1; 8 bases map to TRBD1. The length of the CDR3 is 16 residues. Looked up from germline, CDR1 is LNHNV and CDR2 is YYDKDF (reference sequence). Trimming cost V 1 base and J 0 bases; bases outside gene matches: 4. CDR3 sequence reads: CATSRVGDRMNTEAFF. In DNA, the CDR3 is TGTGCCACCAGCAGAGTAGGGGACAGGATGAACACTGAAGCTTTCTTT.

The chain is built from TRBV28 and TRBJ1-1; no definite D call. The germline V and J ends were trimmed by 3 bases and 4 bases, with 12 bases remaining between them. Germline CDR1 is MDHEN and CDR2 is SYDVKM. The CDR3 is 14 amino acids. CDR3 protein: CASSLPEKPTEAFF. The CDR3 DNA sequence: TGTGCCAGCAGTTTGCCAGAAAAACCCACTGAAGCTTTCTTT.